These T cell receptor beta chains were read from a single sample in a study of blood T cells in healthy people across ages. MiXCR, applied by TCRdb to the 5' RACE reads, yields one record per CDR3 protein. The sample has about 640,000 distinct CDR3 sequences; roughly 50% are singletons. Material: blood. The receptors originated from a man aged 55 to 70 in good health. Both conserved end residues are part of each CDR3. A D gene is named only where the DNA matches it firmly. Part of the rows lack a size; the others show once, few, many or a class for expanded clones.

abundance	v_gene	j_gene	d_gene	len	CDR3aa	CDR3nt
NA	TRBV18	TRBJ1-2	NA	17	CASSPSYLGDSDYGYTF	TGTGCCAGCTCACCGTCTTATTTGGGGGATTCGGACTATGGCTACACCTTC
few	TRBV5-1	TRBJ2-7	TRBD2	16	CASSLGPSGNTYEQYF	TGCGCCAGCAGCTTGGGGCCTAGCGGGAACACCTACGAGCAGTACTTC
NA	TRBV2	TRBJ2-1	TRBD1	14	CASSEGTGFNEQFF	TGTGCCAGCAGTGAAGGGACAGGGTTCAATGAGCAGTTCTTC
NA	TRBV7-9	TRBJ2-1	NA	13	CASSPTGGHEQFF	TGTGCCAGCAGTCCAACCGGGGGCCATGAGCAGTTCTTC
NA	TRBV2	TRBJ2-2	NA	14	CASSKGHTTGELFF	TGTGCCAGCAGTAAGGGACATACGACCGGGGAGCTGTTTTTT
NA	TRBV9	TRBJ2-7	TRBD2	16	CASSVGLAGGLYEQYF	TGTGCCAGCAGCGTTGGCCTAGCGGGGGGGTTATACGAGCAGTACTTC
NA	TRBV5-6	TRBJ2-5	NA	14	CASSTGNYQETQYF	TGTGCCAGCTCAACGGGGAACTACCAAGAGACCCAGTACTTC
NA	TRBV20-1	TRBJ2-5	TRBD2	17	CSAHKAGLAGAGETQYF	TGCAGTGCCCACAAGGCTGGACTAGCGGGGGCGGGGGAGACCCAGTACTTC
NA	TRBV28	TRBJ1-6	NA	15	CASSPQAGYNSPLHF	TGTGCCAGCAGTCCCCAGGCAGGATATAATTCACCCCTCCACTTT
NA	TRBV2	TRBJ2-7	TRBD2	16	CASRAGTSGGNYEQYF	TGTGCCAGCAGAGCCGGGACTAGCGGGGGAAACTACGAGCAGTACTTC
NA	TRBV7-9	TRBJ2-3	NA	13	CASSLWGADTQYF	TGTGCCAGCAGTCTGTGGGGCGCAGATACGCAGTATTTT
NA	TRBV12-3/TRBV12-4	TRBJ2-1	TRBD2	15	CASRPLAGEYNEQFF	TGTGCCAGCAGACCCCTAGCGGGGGAATACAATGAGCAGTTCTTC
few	TRBV20-1	TRBJ2-3	TRBD2	15	CSAMTGLEVTDTQYF	TGCAGTGCAATGACCGGACTAGAAGTCACAGATACGCAGTATTTT
NA	TRBV20-1	TRBJ2-1	TRBD1	12	CSAPTGAGDQFF	TGCAGTGCTCCGACAGGGGCAGGCGACCAGTTCTTC
NA	TRBV15	TRBJ2-2	NA	11	CATAVTGELFF	TGTGCCACGGCCGTCACCGGGGAGCTGTTTTTT
few	TRBV20-1	TRBJ1-6	NA	16	CSAAPGRAGGNSPLHF	TGCAGTGCCGCCCCGGGGAGGGCGGGAGGAAATTCACCCCTCCACTTT
NA	TRBV7-9	TRBJ1-4	NA	14	CASSITAGNEKLFF	TGTGCCAGCAGCATAACGGCAGGGAATGAAAAACTGTTTTTT
NA	TRBV29-1	TRBJ2-1	TRBD2	15	CSVNLGLAGSNEQFF	TGCAGCGTCAATTTGGGACTAGCGGGGAGCAATGAGCAGTTCTTC
NA	TRBV12-3/TRBV12-4	TRBJ1-1	NA	14	CASSLPTGSGEAFF	TGTGCCAGCAGTTTACCTACAGGGAGCGGTGAAGCTTTCTTT
few	TRBV3-1	TRBJ2-7	NA	16	CASSNPHGAGGYEQYF	TGTGCCAGCAGCAACCCCCACGGAGCAGGTGGCTACGAGCAGTACTTC
NA	TRBV3-1	TRBJ2-5	TRBD1	16	CASSQESEGAAGTQYF	TGTGCCAGCAGCCAAGAGAGCGAGGGGGCCGCAGGGACCCAGTACTTC
many	TRBV11-3	TRBJ2-1	NA	17	CASSPGQPWKPYNEQFF	TGTGCCAGCAGCCCCGGACAGCCGTGGAAACCATACAATGAGCAGTTCTTC
NA	TRBV25-1	TRBJ2-1	TRBD2	16	CASSVPVGGGPHEQFF	TGTGCCAGCAGTGTACCCGTCGGGGGGGGCCCCCATGAGCAGTTCTTC
NA	TRBV13	TRBJ2-7	NA	12	CASGRGDYEQYF	TGTGCCAGTGGGAGAGGGGACTACGAGCAGTACTTC
once	TRBV6-1	TRBJ2-5	NA	13	CASSEVRWETQYF	TGTGCCAGCAGTGAAGTTCGGTGGGAGACCCAGTACTTC
NA	TRBV25-1	TRBJ1-4	NA	13	CASSEFGEEKLFF	TGTGCCAGCAGTGAATTCGGGGAAGAAAAACTGTTTTTT
NA	TRBV2	TRBJ2-1	NA	14	CASYTGGGHNEQFF	TGTGCCAGCTACACGGGAGGGGGCCACAATGAGCAGTTCTTC
NA	TRBV5-1	TRBJ2-1	TRBD2	14	CASSLGGGGAEQFF	TGCGCCAGCAGCTTGGGGGGGGGTGGGGCAGAGCAGTTCTTC
few	TRBV20-1	TRBJ2-7	TRBD2	14	CSAPTSGGAFEQYF	TGCAGTGCTCCAACTAGCGGGGGGGCCTTCGAGCAGTACTTC
few	TRBV7-6	TRBJ2-3	NA	12	CASSPPLGTQYF	TGTGCCAGCAGCCCCCCTCTCGGTACGCAGTATTTT
NA	TRBV15	TRBJ2-7	TRBD2	16	CATSRDLGGSSYEQYF	TGTGCCACCAGCAGAGATTTGGGGGGGAGCTCCTACGAGCAGTACTTC
NA	TRBV5-4	TRBJ2-7	NA	15	CASSIDSFSNYEQYF	TGTGCCAGCAGCATCGACAGCTTTTCGAACTACGAGCAGTACTTC
NA	TRBV10-3	TRBJ1-1	TRBD1	12	CAISDLTGEAFF	TGTGCCATCAGTGACCTTACAGGGGAGGCTTTCTTT
NA	TRBV4-2	TRBJ2-1	NA	16	CASSQGVGGPYNEQFF	TGTGCCAGCAGCCAAGGGGTTGGCGGGCCCTACAATGAGCAGTTCTTC
NA	TRBV7-9	TRBJ2-1	NA	13	CASSLRQRAEQFF	TGTGCCAGCAGCTTACGCCAGCGAGCTGAGCAGTTCTTC
few	TRBV20-1	TRBJ1-2	NA	13	CSAGQWSDYGYTF	TGCAGTGCTGGGCAGTGGTCGGACTATGGCTACACCTTC
few	TRBV21-1	TRBJ2-4	NA	8	CASSSGYF	TGTGCCAGCAGCTCCGGGTACTTC
NA	TRBV15	TRBJ2-3	NA	14	CATSRDLVSDTQYF	TGTGCCACCAGCAGAGATCTAGTTTCAGATACGCAGTATTTT
NA	TRBV11-2	TRBJ2-5	TRBD2	13	CASARGGIETQYF	TGTGCCAGCGCCCGGGGGGGCATTGAGACCCAGTACTTC
few	TRBV29-1	TRBJ1-2	TRBD1	13	CSGGQGDDWGYTF	TGCAGCGGTGGACAGGGGGATGATTGGGGCTACACCTTC
few	TRBV7-9	TRBJ2-5	TRBD2	16	CASSPTAGEPGETQYF	TGTGCCAGCAGCCCGACAGCGGGGGAACCAGGAGAGACCCAGTACTTC
few	TRBV20-1	TRBJ2-3	NA	15	CSARDRSGGTDTQYF	TGCAGTGCTAGAGACCGTAGCGGAGGCACAGATACGCAGTATTTT
NA	TRBV3-1	TRBJ2-7	NA	13	CASSQGGQSEQYF	TGTGCCAGCAGCCAAGGGGGACAATCCGAGCAGTACTTC
once	TRBV20-1	TRBJ2-5	NA	14	CSASARDGGETQYF	TGCAGTGCTTCAGCACGGGACGGAGGAGAGACCCAGTACTTC
NA	TRBV7-2	TRBJ2-1	TRBD1	15	CASSLGAGGVNEQFF	TGTGCTAGCAGCTTAGGGGCAGGGGGCGTGAATGAGCAGTTCTTC
NA	TRBV6-5	TRBJ1-6	TRBD1	15	CASSYGGGDNSPLHF	TGTGCCAGCAGTTATGGAGGGGGCGACAATTCACCCCTCCACTTT
NA	TRBV20-1	TRBJ2-1	TRBD1	14	CSAEPTGPYNEQFF	TGCAGTGCAGAACCGACAGGGCCCTACAATGAGCAGTTCTTC
NA	TRBV12-5	TRBJ2-2	NA	15	CASGLVPTGTGELFF	TGTGCTAGTGGTTTGGTACCGACTGGCACCGGGGAGCTGTTTTTT
NA	TRBV11-2	TRBJ2-5	NA	13	CASSLGSGDRRYF	TGTGCCAGCAGCTTAGGGTCGGGGGACCGCAGGTACTTC